These T cell receptor beta chains were read from a single sample in a study of T cells in Graves' hyperthyroidism and ophthalmopathy. MiXCR was run by TCRdb on the multiplex PCR reads, yielding one entry per CDR3 protein. The sample has over 350,000 distinct CDR3 sequences; roughly 18% are singletons. Sequenced input: blood. Receptor source: a man aged 18 to 35 with Graves' ophthalmopathy. CDR3s include the opening cysteine and the closing phenylalanine or tryptophan. The D gene is left open where the match is weak. Some rows have no size entry. The others give once, few or many, or a class for an expanded clone.

DNA: TGTGCCAGCAGTGAGACAGTCTTCTATGGCTACACCTTC; CDR3: CASSETVFYGYTF; size: many; V: TRBV12-3/TRBV12-4; D: .; J: TRBJ1-2
DNA: TGTGCCAGCAGTGAGCGGGGGCACGGGGAGCTGTTTTTT; CDR3: CASSERGHGELFF; size: many; V: TRBV25-1; D: .; J: TRBJ2-2
DNA: TGTGCCAGCAGTCCTCCGGGGACAGGGGAATCGATTACGAACACCGGGGAGCTGTTTTTT; CDR3: CASSPPGTGESITNTGELFF; size: few; V: TRBV28; D: TRBD1; J: TRBJ2-2
DNA: TGTGCCAGCAGTGAAGGCGGAGCACAGGGTCGCACTGAAGCTTTCTTT; CDR3: CASSEGGAQGRTEAFF; size: few; V: TRBV6-1; D: .; J: TRBJ1-1
DNA: TGTGCCAGCAGCTTAGCGACCGGACCACTAAATCGCAATCAGCCCCAGCATTTT; CDR3: CASSLATGPLNRNQPQHF; size: many; V: TRBV7-9; D: .; J: TRBJ1-5
DNA: TGTGCCAGCGCCCCGGGACTAGGGTCCTACGAGCAGTACTTC; CDR3: CASAPGLGSYEQYF; size: few; V: TRBV3-1; D: TRBD2; J: TRBJ2-7
DNA: TGTGCCACCAGAGCGGGAGGAAAGCCCTACGAGCAGTACTTC; CDR3: CATRAGGKPYEQYF; size: .; V: TRBV7-9; D: TRBD2; J: TRBJ2-7
DNA: TGCAGTGCTAGTGGCGGGGGGGTTAGCACAGATACGCAGTATTTT; CDR3: CSASGGGVSTDTQYF; size: many; V: TRBV20-1; D: TRBD2; J: TRBJ2-3
DNA: TGCAGTGCTAGAGATGTGAGACCTAGTAGCAATCAGCCCCAGCATTTT; CDR3: CSARDVRPSSNQPQHF; size: few; V: TRBV20-1; D: .; J: TRBJ1-5
DNA: TGTGCCAGCAGTTTCGGCGGGGGGCTCACTAGCACAGATACGCAGTATTTT; CDR3: CASSFGGGLTSTDTQYF; size: .; V: TRBV27; D: TRBD2; J: TRBJ2-3
DNA: TGCAGTGCTAGCCGGCCCAGTTCACCCTACGAGCAGTACTTC; CDR3: CSASRPSSPYEQYF; size: few; V: TRBV20-1; D: .; J: TRBJ2-7
DNA: TGTGCCAGCACCGATAGGGTGGGGGACAGGAGCAATCAGCCCCAGCATTTT; CDR3: CASTDRVGDRSNQPQHF; size: .; V: TRBV6-2/TRBV6-3; D: TRBD1; J: TRBJ1-5
DNA: TGCAGTGCCATAAACCGGGACACCCGGATGGCTTTCTTT; CDR3: CSAINRDTRMAFF; size: few; V: TRBV20-1; D: .; J: TRBJ1-1
DNA: TGTGCCAGCAGAATGACCCCCGGCACAGATACGCAGTATTTT; CDR3: CASRMTPGTDTQYF; size: .; V: TRBV27; D: .; J: TRBJ2-3
DNA: TGTGCCAGCAGCTTAGGACAGGGGGTAGCCGAAGCTTTCTTT; CDR3: CASSLGQGVAEAFF; size: many; V: TRBV13; D: TRBD1; J: TRBJ1-1
DNA: TGCAGTGCCCCCGGCCCAACTGGTGAAAAACTGTTTTTT; CDR3: CSAPGPTGEKLFF; size: many; V: TRBV20-1; D: .; J: TRBJ1-4
DNA: TGTGCCACCAGCCGGGACAGTAACTATGGCTACACCTTC; CDR3: CATSRDSNYGYTF; size: many; V: TRBV24-1; D: TRBD1; J: TRBJ1-2
DNA: TGTGTCAGCAGCCCGGTCGGGGGGGACTCGGATACGCAGTATTTT; CDR3: CVSSPVGGDSDTQYF; size: .; V: TRBV9; D: TRBD2; J: TRBJ2-3
DNA: TGTGCCAGCAGTTTCCAGGGGATGGACTATGGCTACACCTTC; CDR3: CASSFQGMDYGYTF; size: many; V: TRBV6-1; D: .; J: TRBJ1-2
DNA: TGCAGCTTGGGGCGGGGCAGGTCAGATACGCAGTATTTT; CDR3: CSLGRGRSDTQYF; size: .; V: TRBV29-1; D: .; J: TRBJ2-3
DNA: TGTGCCGGGGGGAGACGGAACACCGGGGAGCTGTTTTTT; CDR3: CAGGRRNTGELFF; size: .; V: TRBV6-2/TRBV6-3; D: .; J: TRBJ2-2
DNA: TGTGCCAGCAGCAAGACAGGTGGAACTAATGAAAAACTGTTTTTT; CDR3: CASSKTGGTNEKLFF; size: few; V: TRBV6-1; D: .; J: TRBJ1-4
DNA: TGTGCCAGCAGTCCCTCGATCACAGGAGACCTAGCCAAAAACATTCAGTACTTC; CDR3: CASSPSITGDLAKNIQYF; size: .; V: TRBV27; D: .; J: TRBJ2-4
DNA: TGTGCCAGCTCACCTGGCAGGGTGGATCAGCCCCAGCATTTT; CDR3: CASSPGRVDQPQHF; size: .; V: TRBV18; D: .; J: TRBJ1-5
DNA: TGTGCCAGCGGGGCCAGGACAGGGGGCTACGAGCAGTACTTC; CDR3: CASGARTGGYEQYF; size: few; V: TRBV6-1; D: TRBD1; J: TRBJ2-7
DNA: TGTGCCAGCAGCCAGACAGGGAATCAGCCCCAGCATTTT; CDR3: CASSQTGNQPQHF; size: many; V: TRBV3-1; D: TRBD1; J: TRBJ1-5
DNA: TGTGCCAGCAGTGAAGCAGGAGTGCCCGGGGAGCTGTTTTTT; CDR3: CASSEAGVPGELFF; size: many; V: TRBV2; D: .; J: TRBJ2-2
DNA: TGCGCCAGCAGCCCCGGGACCCCTGAAGAGACCCAGTACTTC; CDR3: CASSPGTPEETQYF; size: .; V: TRBV5-1; D: .; J: TRBJ2-5
DNA: TGTGCCATCAGTGAGCGGGGTTTTGGCACAGATACGCAGTATTTT; CDR3: CAISERGFGTDTQYF; size: .; V: TRBV10-3; D: .; J: TRBJ2-3
DNA: TGTGCCAGCAGCCTCGGGAATCACGCTGGAAACACCATATATTTT; CDR3: CASSLGNHAGNTIYF; size: few; V: TRBV11-2; D: .; J: TRBJ1-3
DNA: TGTGCCAGCAGCCGACTAGCGGGGGGCCTTCGGGATACGCAGTATTTT; CDR3: CASSRLAGGLRDTQYF; size: few; V: TRBV7-9; D: TRBD2; J: TRBJ2-3
DNA: TGTGCCAGCAGCCAGACAGGGAGGGCTTTCTTT; CDR3: CASSQTGRAFF; size: many; V: TRBV6-1; D: TRBD1; J: TRBJ1-1
DNA: TGTGCCAGCACTGGACAGGCAAGCACAGATACGCAGTATTTT; CDR3: CASTGQASTDTQYF; size: many; V: TRBV7-7; D: TRBD1; J: TRBJ2-3
DNA: TGTGCCAGCAGCTTAAATGCCGTGAATGAGCAGTTCTTC; CDR3: CASSLNAVNEQFF; size: many; V: TRBV7-3; D: .; J: TRBJ2-1
DNA: TGTGCCAGCAGCCAGCCGACAGGGGATGGGTCTGAAGCTTTCTTT; CDR3: CASSQPTGDGSEAFF; size: few; V: TRBV14; D: TRBD1; J: TRBJ1-1
DNA: TGTGCCAGCAGCTTTGGGGAGGCCACTGAGGCTTTCTTT; CDR3: CASSFGEATEAFF; size: many; V: TRBV7-6; D: .; J: TRBJ1-1
DNA: TGCGCCAGCAGTGACTGGGGGGCGACCTACAATGAGCAGTTCTTC; CDR3: CASSDWGATYNEQFF; size: few; V: TRBV10-2; D: .; J: TRBJ2-1
DNA: TGTGCCACCAGTGATCCGGAGACAACTAATGAAAAACTGTTTTTT; CDR3: CATSDPETTNEKLFF; size: few; V: TRBV24-1; D: .; J: TRBJ1-4
DNA: TGTGCCAGCAGTGCATACAGCGGGACTAATGAAAAACTGTCTTTT; CDR3: CASSAYSGTNEKLSF; size: once; V: TRBV6-1; D: .; J: TRBJ1-4
DNA: TGCAGCGGGGGCAACTCTAACTATGGCTACACCTTC; CDR3: CSGGNSNYGYTF; size: many; V: TRBV29-1; D: .; J: TRBJ1-2
DNA: TGTGCCAGCAGCCAGGGGAGGACAGGGCCCACCGGGGAGCTGTTTTTT; CDR3: CASSQGRTGPTGELFF; size: .; V: TRBV3-1; D: TRBD1; J: TRBJ2-2
DNA: TGCGCCAGCAGCCGTTCCTACTCCGGGACGTCGAATCCTACAGAGCAGTACTTC; CDR3: CASSRSYSGTSNPTEQYF; size: many; V: TRBV5-1; D: .; J: TRBJ2-7
DNA: TGTGCCAGCAGTACCGGGACAGGGCCCTCTAATGAAAAACTGTTTTTT; CDR3: CASSTGTGPSNEKLFF; size: many; V: TRBV28; D: TRBD1; J: TRBJ1-4
DNA: TGTGCCAGCAGTCCGTGGACTAGCGGACACACTAGCACAGATACGCAGTATTTT; CDR3: CASSPWTSGHTSTDTQYF; size: many; V: TRBV12-3/TRBV12-4; D: TRBD2; J: TRBJ2-3
DNA: TGTGCCAGCAAGGAGGACAGGACCGGGGAGCTGTTTTTT; CDR3: CASKEDRTGELFF; size: many; V: TRBV2; D: TRBD1; J: TRBJ2-2
DNA: TGTGCCAGCAGTTCCCGCAAGGACAGCTACAATCAGCCCCAGCATTTT; CDR3: CASSSRKDSYNQPQHF; size: many; V: TRBV27; D: .; J: TRBJ1-5
DNA: TGTGCCAGCAGCCCAGACAGTTATGAAAAACTGTTTTTT; CDR3: CASSPDSYEKLFF; size: .; V: TRBV28; D: .; J: TRBJ1-4
DNA: TGTGCCAGCAGTTTAGGAGGGGCCCTCCAAGAGACCCAGTACTTC; CDR3: CASSLGGALQETQYF; size: .; V: TRBV12-3/TRBV12-4; D: .; J: TRBJ2-5
DNA: TGTGCCAGCAGCGTAATGGGGGGGGAGGAGACCCAGTACTTC; CDR3: CASSVMGGEETQYF; size: .; V: TRBV9; D: TRBD2; J: TRBJ2-5
DNA: TGTGCCAGCAGCCAAGCACCGGGACACCCTTTAAGGCAGTACTTC; CDR3: CASSQAPGHPLRQYF; size: many; V: TRBV3-1; D: .; J: TRBJ2-7
DNA: TGTGCCAGCAGCTCTACAGGGGGCGACGAGCAGTACTTC; CDR3: CASSSTGGDEQYF; size: few; V: TRBV7-3; D: TRBD1; J: TRBJ2-7
DNA: TGTGCCAGCAGCTTGTTAAGGATCCATGAGCAGTTCTTC; CDR3: CASSLLRIHEQFF; size: many; V: TRBV5-6; D: .; J: TRBJ2-1
DNA: TGTGCCAGCAGTTTATCCGTGATTTCATCCTATAATTCACCCCTCCACTTT; CDR3: CASSLSVISSYNSPLHF; size: many; V: TRBV27; D: .; J: TRBJ1-6
DNA: TGTGCCAGCAGGCGCGGGGGTTCCTACGAGCAGTACTTC; CDR3: CASRRGGSYEQYF; size: many; V: TRBV7-8; D: TRBD2; J: TRBJ2-7
DNA: TGTGCCAGCAGCTCCTTGGGGTCAGAGACCCAGTACTTC; CDR3: CASSSLGSETQYF; size: few; V: TRBV7-6; D: .; J: TRBJ2-5
DNA: TGTGCCAGCAGCTTATACCGGACCCCGGTCGGAGAGACCCAGTACTTC; CDR3: CASSLYRTPVGETQYF; size: many; V: TRBV7-8; D: .; J: TRBJ2-5
DNA: TGTGCCACCAGTGATTACCTGAATGAAGCTTTCTTT; CDR3: CATSDYLNEAFF; size: many; V: TRBV24-1; D: .; J: TRBJ1-1